The 18 T cell receptor beta chains below come from one sample, sequenced in a study of radiation and T cells in renal cell carcinoma. TCRdb keeps only in-frame clones here, not all; method: immunoSEQ multiplex PCR. The table has fewer than 200,000 clones, about 87% seen once. Described time point: blood 4 weeks post-SBRT, at nephrectomy. Treatment meaning: 15 Gy SBRT to primary tumor, nephrectomy 4 weeks later. Sequencing was performed on blood, taken from a patient whose treatment included radiotherapy and nephrectomy. The source of these receptors is a woman aged 50 to 65 with renal cell carcinoma.

V and J are TRBV30 and TRBJ1-5, with a weak D call TRBD1 (5 bases). The length of the CDR3 is 14 residues. The germline V and J ends were trimmed by 0 bases and 2 bases, with 8 bases remaining between them. Germline lookup yields CDR1 GTSNPN and CDR2 SVGIG (reference sequence). The CDR3 nucleotides are TGTGCCTGGAGTGTACAAGGGGGCAATCAGCCCCAGCATTTT. This gives the protein CAWSVQGGNQPQHF.

This rearrangement joins TRBV2 to TRBJ1-2; D unresolved. CDR1 and CDR2 from the germline V gene are SNHLY and FYNNEI. The CDR3 is made up of 12 amino acids. V was cut by 2 bases and J by 7 bases, with 8 bases left in between. The CDR3, as DNA: TGTGCCAGCAGTGAATACCTCGCTGGCTACACCTTC. It specifies CASSEYLAGYTF.

This clone was seen only once. The gene calls are TRBV5-1 and TRBJ1-1; D not certain. CDR3 size: 18 residues. The germline V gene has CDR1 SGHRS and CDR2 YFSETQ. V was shortened by 4 bases and J by 0 bases, with 22 bases between the two germline ends. The CDR3 loop is CASSPTFSIPIMNTEAFF. As DNA, the CDR3 is TGCGCCAGCAGCCCAACTTTCAGCATACCAATCATGAACACTGAAGCTTTCTTT.

This chain connects TRBV12-5 to TRBJ2-5; 7 bases agree with TRBD1. The germline gives CDR1 LGHNT, CDR2 FRNRAP. Germline trimming cut 5 bases from V and 1 base from J; bases unmatched to any gene: 4. The CDR3 has 14 residues. The CDR3 DNA reads as TGTGCTAGTGGTGTGGGACAGATCCAAGAGACCCAGTACTTC. Its protein product is CASGVGQIQETQYF.

DNA for the CDR3: TGTGCCTGGAGGTTCCCCAGGGCCACTAACACAGATACGCAGTATTTT. Translating gives CAWRFPRATNTDTQYF. The chain carries TRBV30 and TRBJ2-3, with a possible D match to TRBD1 (5 bases). Germline CDR1 and CDR2: GTSNPN and SVGIG (reference sequence). V lost 3 bases and J lost 2, with 18 bases in between. The CDR3 has 16 amino acids. The complete variable domain, with remaining parts taken from reference TRBV30 and TRBJ2-3, reads SQTIHQWPATLVQPVGSPLSLECTVEGTSNPNLYWYRQAAGRGLQLLFYSVGIGQISSEVPQNLSASRPQDRQFILSSKKLLLSDSGFYLCAWRFPRATNTDTQYFGPGTRLTVL.

The V gene is TRBV5-1, the J gene TRBJ2-4, with 7 bases matching TRBD1. The CDR3 covers 13 residues. With V trimmed by 2 bases and J by 8 bases, 4 bases remained unmatched. The germline CDR1 and CDR2 sequences are SGHRS and YFSETQ. The CDR3 sequence: CASSLKGADIQYF. In DNA form, the CDR3 reads TGCGCCAGCAGCTTAAAGGGGGCTGACATTCAGTACTTC.

The CDR3 DNA follows: TGTGCCAGTAGTATCGGTCTCGTAATTCCCGATGAGCAGTTCTTC. Amino acids: CASSIGLVIPDEQFF. This chain joins TRBV19 and TRBJ2-1; D remains unclear. V was clipped by 3 bases and J by 8 bases, with 17 bases between them. In germline, CDR1 is LNHDA, CDR2 SQIVND (reference sequence). The CDR3 runs to 15 residues.

The chain joins TRBV5-4 to TRBJ2-7, with 9 positions matching TRBD2. The junction had 10 bases not matched to a gene; V was cut back by 1 base and J by 5 bases. This CDR3 has 16 residues. Germline CDR1 SGHNT, CDR2 YYREEE (reference sequence). The CDR3 is CASSLPWRGGTHEQYF. The DNA for the CDR3 is TGTGCCAGCAGCTTGCCGTGGCGGGGGGGCACCCACGAGCAGTACTTC. Filled out from reference TRBV5-4 and TRBJ2-7, the complete variable domain reads ETGVTQSPTHLIKTRGQQVTLRCSSQSGHNTVSWYQQALGQGPQFIFQYYREEENGRGNFPPRFSGLQFPNYSSELNVNALELDDSALYLCASSLPWRGGTHEQYFGPGTRLTVT.

The chain employs TRBV5-6 and TRBJ1-2, with 9 bases aligning to TRBD1. Germline V gene sequence: CDR1 SGHDT, CDR2 YYEEEE. The V and J ends lost 4 bases and 2 bases, in that order; junction bases with no gene match: 6. The CDR3 contains 15 residues. Written as DNA, the CDR3 is TGTGCCAGCAGCCCAAGCGGACAGGGGAACTATGGCTACACCTTC. Translation gives CASSPSGQGNYGYTF. Filled out from reference TRBV5-6 and TRBJ1-2, the complete variable domain reads DAGVTQSPTHLIKTRGQQVTLRCSPKSGHDTVSWYQQALGQGPQFIFQYYEEEERQRGNFPDRFSGHQFPNYSSELNVNALLLGDSALYLCASSPSGQGNYGYTFGSGTRLTVV.

The chain has TRBV5-1 and TRBJ2-7; D is unclear. Germline V gives CDR1 SGHRS, CDR2 YFSETQ. The CDR3 length is 11 residues. Trimming shortened V by 4 bases and J by 7 bases, and 9 bases separated the two germline ends. CDR3 sequence (DNA): TGCGCCAGCAGCCAAAATAAGGAGCAGTACTTC. This translates into CASSQNKEQYF.

This clone was found a few times. The V call is TRBV7-9, the J call TRBJ2-1; D is unresolved. Germline V CDR1 and CDR2: SEHNR, FQNEAQ (reference sequence). Trimming left V 3 bases short and J 8 bases short, with 8 bases between. The CDR3 is made up of 12 amino acids. Here the CDR3 DNA reads TGTGCCAGCAGCTTTATCGCGGATGAGCAGTTCTTC. It yields the protein CASSFIADEQFF.

This chain links TRBV2 with TRBJ1-3; tentative D call: TRBD1 (6 bases). V dropped 5 bases and J dropped 0 bases, with 14 bases sitting between them. The germline V gene has CDR1 SNHLY and CDR2 FYNNEI. The CDR3 is made up of 16 amino acids. CDR3 nucleotide sequence: TGTGCCAGCAGTCCTGACAGGTTGGGCTCTGGAAACACCATATATTTT. Amino acid sequence: CASSPDRLGSGNTIYF.

This clone was observed a single time. V and J are TRBV5-5 and TRBJ2-2; D might be TRBD2 (5 bases). Germline loops: CDR1 SGHKS, CDR2 YYEKEE (reference sequence). V dropped 3 bases and J dropped 5 bases, with 11 bases sitting between them. This CDR3 has 14 amino acids. CDR3 sequence (DNA): TGTGCCAGCAGCTCCGGGGAAAGGACCGGGGAGCTGTTTTTT. This encodes CASSSGERTGELFF.

The gene calls are TRBV6-6 and TRBJ1-4; D perhaps matches TRBD1 (6 bases). This CDR3 has 14 amino acids. In germline, CDR1 is MNHNY, CDR2 SVGAGI (reference sequence). Trimming took 6 bases from V and 5 from J, leaving 13 bases between them. DNA for the CDR3: TGTGCCAGCAGCAGGGGACGGACGAATGAAAAACTGTTTTTT. It encodes CASSRGRTNEKLFF.

This chain joins TRBV6-6 and TRBJ1-1; 8 nucleotides line up with TRBD1. The CDR3 runs 14 residues. V lost 6 bases to trimming and J lost 1 base; unmatched junction nucleotides: 4. CDR1 and CDR2 from the germline V gene are MNHNY and SVGAGI (reference sequence). The CDR3 nucleotides read TGTGCCAGCAGACTGGGACAGGCGAACACTGAAGCTTTCTTT. Its protein is CASRLGQANTEAFF.

The rearrangement joins TRBV6-5 to TRBJ2-7; 10 bases match TRBD2. The CDR3 has 15 residues. Unmatched junction bases numbered 2, after V lost 1 base and J lost 2 bases. CDR1 is MNHEY, CDR2 SVGAGI, per germline. In DNA, the CDR3 is TGTGCCAGCAGTTACTTAGCGGGGGGCACCTACGAGCAGTACTTC. Protein: CASSYLAGGTYEQYF.

The J gene is TRBJ1-6, the V gene TRBV6-6; no reliable D call. V lost 3 bases and J 2 bases, leaving 8 bases between the germline ends. This CDR3 comprises 15 residues. Per the germline V gene, CDR1 is MNHNY and CDR2 is SVGAGI (reference sequence). The CDR3 sequence: CASSYNRPYNSPLHF. CDR3 in DNA: TGTGCCAGCAGTTATAATAGGCCCTATAATTCACCCCTCCACTTT.

The chain links TRBV28 to TRBJ2-7, with D perhaps TRBD2 (6 bases). Trimming removed 9 bases from V and 3 bases from J, with 18 bases in between. Germline V gene data show CDR1 as MDHEN and CDR2 as SYDVKM. The CDR3 loop spans 14 amino acids. CDR3 DNA: TGTGCCAGTCACAATCCGGGACTTAACTACGAGCAGTACTTC. It translates to CASHNPGLNYEQYF.